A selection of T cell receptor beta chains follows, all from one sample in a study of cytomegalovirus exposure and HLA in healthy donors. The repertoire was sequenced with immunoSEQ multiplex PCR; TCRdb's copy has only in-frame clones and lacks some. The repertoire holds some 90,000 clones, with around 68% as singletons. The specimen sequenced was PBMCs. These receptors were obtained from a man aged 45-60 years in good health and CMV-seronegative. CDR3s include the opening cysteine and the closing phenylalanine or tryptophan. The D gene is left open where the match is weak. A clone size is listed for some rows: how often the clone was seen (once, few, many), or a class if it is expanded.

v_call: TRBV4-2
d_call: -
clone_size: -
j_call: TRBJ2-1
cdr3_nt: TGTGCCAGCAGCCAGGTAGCCAAATCCTACAATGAGCAGTTCTTC
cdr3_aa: CASSQVAKSYNEQFF

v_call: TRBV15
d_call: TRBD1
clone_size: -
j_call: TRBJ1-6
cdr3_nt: TGTGCCACCAGCCTTCTAGGAGGGGGCGTAGGCTCACCCCTCCACTTT
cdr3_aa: CATSLLGGGVGSPLHF

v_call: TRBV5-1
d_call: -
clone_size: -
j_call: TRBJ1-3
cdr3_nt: TGCGCCAGCAGCAGTACAGGGAATGGAAACACCATATATTTT
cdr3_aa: CASSSTGNGNTIYF

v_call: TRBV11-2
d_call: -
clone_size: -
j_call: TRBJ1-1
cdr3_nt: TGTGCCAGCAGCCTCCTGAGCCAGGGAGGAGTGGGCACTGAAGCTTTCTTT
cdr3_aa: CASSLLSQGGVGTEAFF

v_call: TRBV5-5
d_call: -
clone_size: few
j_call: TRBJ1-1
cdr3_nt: TGTGCCAGCAGCTTGGGAGTATCTGCTTTCTTT
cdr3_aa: CASSLGVSAFF

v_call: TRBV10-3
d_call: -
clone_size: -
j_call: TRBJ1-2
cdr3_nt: TGTGCCATCAGCGACGTATGGAGAAGCGACTATGGCTACACCTTC
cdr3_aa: CAISDVWRSDYGYTF

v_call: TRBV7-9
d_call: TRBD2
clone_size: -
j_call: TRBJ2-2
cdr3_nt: TGTGCCAGCAGCCCGGGACTAGCGGGAGGGCCCTTCACCGGGGAGCTGTTTTTT
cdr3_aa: CASSPGLAGGPFTGELFF

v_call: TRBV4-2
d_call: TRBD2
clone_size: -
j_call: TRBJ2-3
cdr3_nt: TGTGCCAGCAGCCAAGATCTTGAAGCGGGGGTTGGCACAGATACGCAGTATTTT
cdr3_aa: CASSQDLEAGVGTDTQYF

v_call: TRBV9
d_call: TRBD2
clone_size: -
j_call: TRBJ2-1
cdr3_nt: TGTGCCAGCAACACGGGAGGTCCTTTGGAGCAGTTCTTC
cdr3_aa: CASNTGGPLEQFF

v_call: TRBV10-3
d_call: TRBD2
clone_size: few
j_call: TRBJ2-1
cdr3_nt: TGTGCCATCAGTGTCTCTAGCGGGAAGGGGTCCAATGAGCAGTTCTTC
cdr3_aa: CAISVSSGKGSNEQFF

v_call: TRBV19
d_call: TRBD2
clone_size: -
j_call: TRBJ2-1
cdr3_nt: TGTGCCAGTAGTATGCGGGGACTAGCGAATGAGCAGTTCTTC
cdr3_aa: CASSMRGLANEQFF

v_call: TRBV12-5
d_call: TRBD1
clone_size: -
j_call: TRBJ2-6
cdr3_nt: TGTGCTAGCTGCCCGGGACAGGGAGGATCTGGGGCCAACGTCCTGACTTTC
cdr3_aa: CASCPGQGGSGANVLTF

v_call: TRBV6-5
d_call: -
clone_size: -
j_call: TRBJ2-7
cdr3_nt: TGTGCCAGCAGTTACTCCGGACACCCTACCTACGAGCAGTACTTC
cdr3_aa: CASSYSGHPTYEQYF

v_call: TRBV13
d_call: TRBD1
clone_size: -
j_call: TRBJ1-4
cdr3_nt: TGTGCCAGCAGACCGGGACAGGGGGGTGAAAAACTGTTTTTT
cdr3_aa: CASRPGQGGEKLFF

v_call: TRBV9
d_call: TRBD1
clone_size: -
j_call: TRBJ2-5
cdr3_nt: TGTGCCAGCAGCGTAGGGGGGACAGAAGAGACCCAGTACTTC
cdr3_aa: CASSVGGTEETQYF

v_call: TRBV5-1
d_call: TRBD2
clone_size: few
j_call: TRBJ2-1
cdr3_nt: TGCGCCAGCAGCTTGCGGAGTAGCGGGGGTTCTTCCTACAATGAGCAGTTCTTC
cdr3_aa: CASSLRSSGGSSYNEQFF

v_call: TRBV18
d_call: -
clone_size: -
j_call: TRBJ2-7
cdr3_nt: TGTGCCAGCTCCCTGACAGGCGAGAATTCAGAGCAGTACTTC
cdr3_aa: CASSLTGENSEQYF

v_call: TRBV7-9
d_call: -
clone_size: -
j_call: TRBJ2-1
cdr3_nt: TGTGCCAGCAGCGCCCAACCCGGGACTGGGTCCTACAATGAGCAGTTCTTC
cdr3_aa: CASSAQPGTGSYNEQFF

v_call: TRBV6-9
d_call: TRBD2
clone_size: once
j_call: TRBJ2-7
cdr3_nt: TGTGCCAGCAGCCCCTACGGGACTAGCGGGGGGTTGATAGAGCAGTACTTC
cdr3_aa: CASSPYGTSGGLIEQYF

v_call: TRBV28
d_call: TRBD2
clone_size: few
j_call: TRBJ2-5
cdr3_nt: TGTGCCAGCAGTTACCCCTGGACTAGCGGGGGGGATTTATTTCAAGAGACCCAGTACTTC
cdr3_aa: CASSYPWTSGGDLFQETQYF

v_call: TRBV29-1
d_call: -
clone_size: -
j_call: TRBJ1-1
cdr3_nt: TGCAGCGTCGCCCCACAGTCAAACACTGAAGCTTTCTTT
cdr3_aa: CSVAPQSNTEAFF

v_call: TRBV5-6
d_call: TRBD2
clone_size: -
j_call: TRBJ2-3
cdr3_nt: TGTGCCAGCATGACCGGGGGGACTACTTCGCAGTATTTT
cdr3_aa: CASMTGGTTSQYF

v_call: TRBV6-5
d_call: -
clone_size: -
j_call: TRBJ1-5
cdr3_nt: TGTGCCAGCAGTTACTCGGGAGCTCAGCCCCAGCATTTT
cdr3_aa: CASSYSGAQPQHF

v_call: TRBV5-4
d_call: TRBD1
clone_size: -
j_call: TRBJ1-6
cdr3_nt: TGTGCCAGCAGCTTGGCCGGAGGGGGCGCCAGTTTTTCACCCCTCCACTTT
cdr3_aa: CASSLAGGGASFSPLHF

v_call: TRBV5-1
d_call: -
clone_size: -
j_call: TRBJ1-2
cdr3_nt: TGCGCCAGCAGCTTGGGGCAGGGAAACGGCGGCTATGGCTACACCTTC
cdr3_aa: CASSLGQGNGGYGYTF

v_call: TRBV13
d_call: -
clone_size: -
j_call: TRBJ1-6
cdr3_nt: TGTGCCAGCAGCTTAGATCGGGGATCACGTTCACCCCTCCACTTT
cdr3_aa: CASSLDRGSRSPLHF

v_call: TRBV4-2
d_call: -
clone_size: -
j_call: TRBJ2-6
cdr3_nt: TGTGCCAGCAGCCAAGAACTAGCAGTTGTTCGTGGGGCCAACGTCCTGACTTTC
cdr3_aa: CASSQELAVVRGANVLTF

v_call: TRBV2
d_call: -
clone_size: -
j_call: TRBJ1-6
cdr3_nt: TGTGCCAGCAGTCCACAGGGTTGGTCCTATAATTCACCCCTCCACTTT
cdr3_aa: CASSPQGWSYNSPLHF

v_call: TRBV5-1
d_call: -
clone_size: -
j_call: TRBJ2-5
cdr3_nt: TGCGCCAGCAGCTTGGGGCAGGGAAGAGAGACCCAGTACTTC
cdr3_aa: CASSLGQGRETQYF

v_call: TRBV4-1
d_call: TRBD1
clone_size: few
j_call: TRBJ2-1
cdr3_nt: TGCGCCAGCAGCCAAGAGATGGACAGGGGGCTTCGGAATGAGCAGTTCTTC
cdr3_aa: CASSQEMDRGLRNEQFF

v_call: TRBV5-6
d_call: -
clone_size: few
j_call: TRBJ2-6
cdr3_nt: TGTGCCAGCAATCCCGTCTCTGGGGCCAACGTCCTGACTTTC
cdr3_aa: CASNPVSGANVLTF

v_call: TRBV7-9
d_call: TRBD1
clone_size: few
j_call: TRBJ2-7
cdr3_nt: TGTGCCAGCAGATCTTTGACAGGGCCTTCTTCGGGGCAGTACTTC
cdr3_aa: CASRSLTGPSSGQYF

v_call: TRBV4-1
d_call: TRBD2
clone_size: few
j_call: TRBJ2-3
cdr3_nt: TGCGCCAGCAGCCATCCCGGACTAGCGGGGTACACAGATACGCAGTATTTT
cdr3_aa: CASSHPGLAGYTDTQYF

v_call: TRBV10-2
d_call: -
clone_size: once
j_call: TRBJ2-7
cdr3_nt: TGCGCCAGCACCGGGACTTCCTACGAGCAGTACTTC
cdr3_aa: CASTGTSYEQYF

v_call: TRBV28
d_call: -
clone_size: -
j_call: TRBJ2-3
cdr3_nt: TGTGCCAGCAGCTCACAGGGCACAGATACGCAGTATTTT
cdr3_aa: CASSSQGTDTQYF

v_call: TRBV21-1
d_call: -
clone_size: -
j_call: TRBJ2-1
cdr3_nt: TGTGCCAGTATCGTAAAGAGGGCAGGAGGATTCTACAATGAGCAGTTCTTC
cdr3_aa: CASIVKRAGGFYNEQFF

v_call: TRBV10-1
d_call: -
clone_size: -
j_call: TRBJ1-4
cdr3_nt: TGCGCCAGCAGTGAAAACTTCGGTCAAAATGAAAAACTGTTTTTT
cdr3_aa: CASSENFGQNEKLFF

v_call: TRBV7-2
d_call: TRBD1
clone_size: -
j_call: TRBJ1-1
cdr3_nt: TGTGCCAGCAACCGACAGGGAAGGAACACTGAAGCTTTCTTT
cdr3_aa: CASNRQGRNTEAFF

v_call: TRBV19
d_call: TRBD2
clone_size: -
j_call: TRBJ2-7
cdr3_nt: TGTGCCAGTAGTGCAACTAGCGGGAGTACCGAGCAGTACTTC
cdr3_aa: CASSATSGSTEQYF

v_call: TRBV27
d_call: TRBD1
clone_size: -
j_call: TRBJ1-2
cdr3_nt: TGTGCCAGCAGTGACAGGGGGGGCGGCTACACCTTC
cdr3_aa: CASSDRGGGYTF

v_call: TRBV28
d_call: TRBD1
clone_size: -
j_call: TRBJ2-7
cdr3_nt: TGTGCCAGCAGTTTAATACAGGGGTACGAGCAGTACTTC
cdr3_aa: CASSLIQGYEQYF

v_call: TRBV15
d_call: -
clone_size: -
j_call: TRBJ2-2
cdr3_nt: TGTGCCACCAGCAGAGATGGGCCGGCCCGAAACACCGGGGAGCTGTTTTTT
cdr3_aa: CATSRDGPARNTGELFF

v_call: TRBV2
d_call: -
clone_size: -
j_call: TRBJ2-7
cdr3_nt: TGTGCCAGCGGGGTGTTGGGGCCTGGCGAGCAGTACTTC
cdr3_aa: CASGVLGPGEQYF

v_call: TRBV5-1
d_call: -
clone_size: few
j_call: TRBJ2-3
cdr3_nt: TGCGCCAGCAGCTTGGGGGACACCCAAGATACGCAGTATTTT
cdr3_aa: CASSLGDTQDTQYF

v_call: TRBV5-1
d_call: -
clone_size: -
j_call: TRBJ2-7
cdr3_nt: TGCGCCAGCAGCCCCACCGGTGGCGGCTACGAGCAGTACTTC
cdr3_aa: CASSPTGGGYEQYF